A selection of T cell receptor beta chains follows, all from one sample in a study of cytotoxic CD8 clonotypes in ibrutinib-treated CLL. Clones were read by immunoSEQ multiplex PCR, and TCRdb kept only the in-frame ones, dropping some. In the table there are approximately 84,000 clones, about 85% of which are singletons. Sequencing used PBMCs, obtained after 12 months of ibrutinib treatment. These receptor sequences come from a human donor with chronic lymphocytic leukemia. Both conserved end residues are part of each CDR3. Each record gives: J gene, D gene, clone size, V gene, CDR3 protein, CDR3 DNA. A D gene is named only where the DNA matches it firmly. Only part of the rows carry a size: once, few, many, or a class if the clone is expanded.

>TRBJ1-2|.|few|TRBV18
CASSPPANYGYTF
TGTGCCAGCTCACCACCGGCTAACTATGGCTACACCTTC
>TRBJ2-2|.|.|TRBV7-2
CASSLVWGTGELFF
TGTGCCAGCAGCTTAGTTTGGGGCACCGGGGAGCTGTTTTTT
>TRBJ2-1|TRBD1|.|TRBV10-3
CAISERGRVSYNEQFF
TGTGCCATCAGTGAAAGGGGGCGGGTATCCTACAATGAGCAGTTCTTC
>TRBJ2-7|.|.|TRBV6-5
CASSYRLTPYEQYF
TGTGCCAGCAGTTACAGGTTAACCCCCTACGAGCAGTACTTC
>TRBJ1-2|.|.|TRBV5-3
CARSWASRTRGPPLGYGYTF
TGTGCCAGAAGCTGGGCCTCCAGGACCAGAGGGCCCCCCCTGGGCTATGGCTACACCTTC
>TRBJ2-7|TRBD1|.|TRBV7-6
CASSLWGQGASEQYF
TGTGCCAGCAGCTTATGGGGACAGGGGGCGTCCGAGCAGTACTTC
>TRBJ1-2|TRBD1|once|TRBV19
CASSTLGTETPRYGYTF
TGTGCCAGTAGTACCCTCGGGACAGAGACCCCTCGCTATGGCTACACCTTC
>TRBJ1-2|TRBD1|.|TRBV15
CATSRGSRQGQGYTF
TGTGCCACCAGCAGAGGGTCTCGGCAGGGACAGGGCTACACCTTC
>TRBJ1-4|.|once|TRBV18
CASSPYSSGATNEKLFF
TGTGCCAGCTCACCGTACTCCTCAGGCGCAACTAATGAAAAACTGTTTTTT
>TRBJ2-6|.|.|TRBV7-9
CASSSPGPVVLTF
TGTGCCAGCAGCTCCCCCGGACCGGTCGTCCTGACTTTC
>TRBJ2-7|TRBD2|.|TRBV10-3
CAISDPLRGAYEQYF
TGTGCCATCAGTGACCCCCTTCGGGGGGCCTACGAGCAGTACTTC
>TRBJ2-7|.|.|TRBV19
CASSDTGFSEQYF
TGTGCCAGTAGCGATACAGGGTTTAGCGAGCAGTACTTC
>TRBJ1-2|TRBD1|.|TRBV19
CASNRRDRGSYGYTF
TGTGCCAGTAACCGCCGGGACAGGGGGAGCTATGGCTACACCTTC
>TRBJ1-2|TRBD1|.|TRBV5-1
CASSTDATGPYGYTF
TGCGCCAGCAGCACCGACGCGACAGGGCCCTATGGCTACACCTTC
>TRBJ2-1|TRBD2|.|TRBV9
CASSVATPTSGLIPPSYNEQFF
TGTGCCAGCAGCGTAGCTACCCCGACTAGCGGACTTATTCCCCCCTCCTACAATGAGCAGTTCTTC
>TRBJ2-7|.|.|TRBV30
CAWSKLYEQYF
TGTGCCTGGAGCAAGTTATACGAGCAGTACTTC
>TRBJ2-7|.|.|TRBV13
CASSLRLDAYEQYF
TGTGCCAGCAGCTTAAGGCTCGACGCCTACGAGCAGTACTTC
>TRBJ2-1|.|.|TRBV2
CASSRAGNRGNEQFF
TGTGCCAGCAGCCGAGCGGGGAACAGGGGCAATGAGCAGTTCTTC
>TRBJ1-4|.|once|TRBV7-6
CASSLAPGRLNEKLFF
TGTGCCAGCAGCTTAGCCCCGGGACGGCTTAATGAAAAACTGTTTTTT
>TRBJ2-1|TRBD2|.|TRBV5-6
CASSPTSGYYNEQFF
TGTGCCAGCAGCCCCACTAGCGGTTACTACAATGAGCAGTTCTTC
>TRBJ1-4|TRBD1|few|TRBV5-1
CASSLVGQGAEKLFF
TGCGCCAGCAGCTTGGTGGGACAGGGGGCTGAAAAACTGTTTTTT
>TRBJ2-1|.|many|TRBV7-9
CASGASSYNEQFF
TGTGCCAGCGGGGCCAGCTCCTACAATGAGCAGTTCTTC
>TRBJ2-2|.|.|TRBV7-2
CASSPQRAGMMFF
TGTGCCAGCAGCCCCCAGCGGGCCGGGATGATGTTTTTT
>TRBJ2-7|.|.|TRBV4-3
CASSQAAQSSYEQYF
TGCGCCAGCAGCCAAGCGGCCCAGTCCTCCTACGAGCAGTACTTC
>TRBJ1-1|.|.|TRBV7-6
CASTPGGGAEAFF
TGTGCCAGCACCCCCGGCGGGGGCGCTGAAGCTTTCTTT
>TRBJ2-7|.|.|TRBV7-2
CASSLTSYEQYF
TGTGCCAGCAGCTTAACCTCCTACGAGCAGTACTTC
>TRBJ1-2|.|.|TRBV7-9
CASSLDRRGAGYTF
TGTGCCAGCAGCTTAGACCGCCGGGGGGCCGGCTACACCTTC
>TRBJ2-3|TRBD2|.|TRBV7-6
CASSRQTSGGTDTQYF
TGTGCCAGCAGCCGCCAGACTAGCGGGGGCACAGATACGCAGTATTTT
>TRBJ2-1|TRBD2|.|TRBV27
CASGQGSGGSDNEQFF
TGTGCCAGCGGTCAGGGGAGCGGGGGGTCCGACAATGAGCAGTTCTTC
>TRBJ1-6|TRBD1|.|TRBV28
CASSPQTGANSPLHF
TGTGCCAGCAGTCCCCAAACAGGGGCTAATTCACCCCTCCACTTT
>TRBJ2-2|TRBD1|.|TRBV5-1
CASSLTGGSGELFF
TGCGCCAGCAGCCTCACAGGGGGCTCCGGGGAGCTGTTTTTT
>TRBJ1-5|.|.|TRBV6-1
CASTDIFPQPQHF
TGTGCCAGCACCGACATCTTTCCCCAGCCCCAGCATTTT
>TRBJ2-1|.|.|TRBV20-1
CSACPYNEQFF
TGCAGTGCTTGCCCCTACAATGAGCAGTTCTTC
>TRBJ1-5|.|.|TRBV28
CASSFLSAPQHF
TGTGCCAGCAGTTTCCTCTCTGCGCCCCAGCATTTT
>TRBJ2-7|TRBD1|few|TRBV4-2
CASSQDPGQPSYEQYF
TGTGCCAGCAGCCAAGATCCGGGACAGCCCTCCTACGAGCAGTACTTC
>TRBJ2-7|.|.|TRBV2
CASDHPPSPGLSSYEQYF
TGTGCCAGCGACCACCCGCCGTCGCCAGGGCTTAGCTCCTACGAGCAGTACTTC
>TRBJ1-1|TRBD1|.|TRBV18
CASSKGQDTEAFF
TGTGCCAGCTCCAAGGGACAGGACACTGAAGCTTTCTTT
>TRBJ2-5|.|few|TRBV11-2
CASRLTYLSETQYF
TGTGCCAGCAGGCTGACCTACCTTTCGGAGACCCAGTACTTC
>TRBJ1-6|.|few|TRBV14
CASTQTGPLHF
TGTGCCAGCACCCAGACGGGTCCCCTCCACTTT
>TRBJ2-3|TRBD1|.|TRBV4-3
CASSQPAGGWADTQYF
TGCGCCAGCAGCCAACCGGCAGGGGGCTGGGCAGATACGCAGTATTTT
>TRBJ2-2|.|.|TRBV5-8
CASSMGVRVGTGELFF
TGTGCCAGCAGCATGGGGGTCAGGGTGGGCACCGGGGAGCTGTTTTTT
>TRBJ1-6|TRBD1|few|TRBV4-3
CASSQDQGASPLHF
TGCGCCAGCAGCCAAGATCAGGGGGCTTCACCCCTCCACTTT
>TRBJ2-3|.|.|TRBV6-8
CASPTGRGEGTSTDTQYF
TGTGCCAGCCCGACAGGCCGGGGGGAGGGAACTAGCACAGATACGCAGTATTTT
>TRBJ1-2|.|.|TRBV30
CAWSVLVRANYGYTF
TGTGCCTGGAGTGTATTGGTCAGGGCTAACTATGGCTACACCTTC
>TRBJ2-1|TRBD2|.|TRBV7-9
CASGREGERQFF
TGTGCCAGCGGTCGGGAGGGTGAGCGGCAGTTCTTC
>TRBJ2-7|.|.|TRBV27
CASSLGGAPEQYF
TGTGCCAGCAGTTTAGGGGGGGCGCCCGAGCAGTACTTC
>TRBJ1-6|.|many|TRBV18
CASSLPLAPLHF
TGTGCCAGCTCACTCCCACTTGCACCCCTCCACTTT
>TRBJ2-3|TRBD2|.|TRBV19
CASRISGRGTDTQYF
TGTGCCAGTAGGATCAGCGGGAGGGGCACAGATACGCAGTATTTT
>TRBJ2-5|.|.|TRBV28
CASRTTPSETQYF
TGTGCCAGCAGAACGACCCCCTCCGAGACCCAGTACTTC
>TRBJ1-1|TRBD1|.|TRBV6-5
CATPGCRGTEAFF
TGTGCCACCCCAGGGTGCAGGGGGACTGAAGCTTTCTTT
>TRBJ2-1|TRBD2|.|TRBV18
CASSPIGGREGAEQFF
TGTGCCAGCTCACCCATCGGCGGGCGGGAGGGTGCTGAGCAGTTCTTC
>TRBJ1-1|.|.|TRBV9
CASSVGQPNTEAFF
TGTGCCAGCAGCGTCGGGCAGCCAAACACTGAAGCTTTCTTT
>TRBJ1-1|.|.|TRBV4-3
CASSQGRVGGTEAFF
TGCGCCAGCAGCCAAGGGCGGGTTGGGGGCACTGAAGCTTTCTTT
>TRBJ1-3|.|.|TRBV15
CATSRPDGDSGNTIYF
TGTGCCACCAGCAGACCTGACGGTGACTCTGGAAACACCATATATTTT
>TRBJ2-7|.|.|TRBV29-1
CSVGMSLPSSYEQYF
TGCAGCGTTGGTATGAGTTTGCCGAGCTCCTACGAGCAGTACTTC